These 21 T cell receptor beta chains came from one sample sequenced in a study of T-cell reconstitution after alpha-beta-depleted transplantation in children. Library preparation (for TCRbeta) was performed with unique molecular identifiers. TCRdb ran MiXCR on the PCR reads and lists one entry per CDR3 protein. This sample has hundreds of thousands of distinct CDR3 sequences, with approximately 15% found just once. The specimen was PBMCs, mostly from graft donor cells, collected 360 days after TCRalphabeta/CD19-depleted stem cell transplant. The receptors were gathered from a male patient under 10 years old who had a stem cell transplant for acute lymphoblastic leukemia, so the T cells may come from the graft donor.

This clonotype was counted only a few times. This chain joins TRBV20-1 and TRBJ2-2, with D perhaps given as TRBD1 or TRBD2 (5 bases each). With 6 bases removed from V and 2 bases from J, the gap between germline ends came to 16 bases. Germline V CDR1 and CDR2: DFQATT, SNEGSKA (reference sequence). This CDR3 contains 15 residues. CDR3 sequence reads: CSAFRPRDNTGELFF. The CDR3 DNA reads TGCAGTGCATTCAGACCCAGGGACAACACCGGGGAGCTGTTTTTT.

The CDR3 nucleotides are TGTGCCAGCAGCTTAGGTCACAGGAGGACTTTCTACGAGCAGTACTTC. Its translation: CASSLGHRRTFYEQYF. The genes are TRBV7-2 and TRBJ2-7; D is perhaps TRBD1 or TRBD2 (5 bases each). CDR3 length: 16 residues. V lost 1 base and J lost 3, with 16 bases in between. The germline gives CDR1 SGHTA, CDR2 FQGNSA.

The J gene is TRBJ1-1, the V gene TRBV12-3 or TRBV12-4; D not certain. V was cut by 8 bases and J by 5 bases, with 15 bases left in between. The CDR3 runs to 13 residues. The CDR3 spells CASLRETWTEAFF. CDR3 DNA sequence: TGTGCCAGCCTCCGGGAAACGTGGACTGAAGCTTTCTTT.

In this sample, this clonotype turned up many times. V is TRBV7-6 and J is TRBJ2-2; D perhaps matches TRBD1 (6 bases). The CDR3 length is 14 residues. V was clipped by 6 bases and J by 2 bases, with 10 bases between them. Looked up from germline, CDR1 is SGHVS and CDR2 is FNYEAQ. The CDR3 nucleotides read TGTGCCAGCAGGAGGGACACTAACACCGGGGAGCTGTTTTTT. It codes for CASRRDTNTGELFF.

This clonotype was counted ten times or more. The chain uses TRBV12-3 or TRBV12-4 and TRBJ2-1; D might be TRBD2 (6 bases). The CDR3 consists of 15 residues. Trimming took off 6 bases at V and 6 bases at J, with 18 bases between the two ends. DNA of the CDR3: TGTGCCAGCAGGTCAAAACGGGGGATCACCAATGAGCAGTTCTTC. As protein: CASRSKRGITNEQFF.

The V gene is TRBV5-1, the J gene TRBJ2-2, with 7 bases matching TRBD2. J lost 2 bases, V lost 0 bases, and 4 bases had no gene match. CDR1 and CDR2 from the germline V gene are SGHRS and YFSETQ. The CDR3 consists of 16 residues. CDR3 DNA: TGCGCCAGCAGCTTGGACGGGGGGAGAAACACCGGGGAGCTGTTTTTT. Translating it yields CASSLDGGRNTGELFF.

The rearrangement uses TRBV7-2 and TRBJ1-1; D is undetermined. Trimming stripped 4 bases from V and 4 bases from J, with 16 bases between. Germline loops: CDR1 SGHTA, CDR2 FQGNSA. CDR3 length equals 15 residues. CDR3 nucleotide sequence: TGTGCCAGCAGCTACGGGCACGCCCAAGGCACTGAAGCTTTCTTT. Translating it yields CASSYGHAQGTEAFF.

This clonotype was counted a few times. The CDR3 here is CASSLVGAPARNEQFF. Here the CDR3 DNA reads TGCGCCAGCAGCTTGGTTGGGGCGCCTGCTCGCAATGAGCAGTTCTTC. The V gene is TRBV5-1, the J gene TRBJ2-1; maybe TRBD1 (5 bases). V lost 0 bases and J 6 bases, leaving 16 bases between the germline ends. Germline assignment: CDR1 SGHRS and CDR2 YFSETQ. The CDR3 covers 16 residues.

The chain links TRBV5-1 to TRBJ2-3; no clear D gene. The V and J ends lost 4 bases and 1 base respectively, with 22 bases between them. Germline V lookup: CDR1 SGHRS, CDR2 YFSETQ. CDR3 size: 18 residues. The CDR3: CASSPPWPTEVRTDTQYF. CDR3 bases: TGCGCCAGCAGCCCCCCCTGGCCAACTGAAGTCCGCACAGATACGCAGTATTTT.

This clonotype was seen a few times. The rearrangement joins TRBV12-3 or TRBV12-4 to TRBJ1-5; D remains unclear. V was pared by 3 bases and J by 2 bases, with 14 bases between. This CDR3 comprises 16 residues. In DNA, the CDR3 is TGTGCCAGCAGTTTTGGGATCGGGAGTGGCAATCAGCCCCAGCATTTT. Encoded protein: CASSFGIGSGNQPQHF.

The genes are TRBV27 and TRBJ2-1; TRBD1 is a possible D gene (5 bases). The CDR3 covers 12 residues. Deletions cut 6 bases from V and 11 bases from J, with 14 bases between. CDR1 is MNHEY and CDR2 is SMNVEV in the germline V gene (reference sequence). The CDR3: CASSEFGAQQFF. CDR3 bases: TGTGCCAGCAGCGAGTTTGGGGCCCAGCAGTTCTTC.

This chain joins TRBV7-8 and TRBJ1-1, with TRBD1 matching over 7 bases. Per germline, CDR1 SGHVS and CDR2 FQNEAQ. V lost 0 bases, J lost 1 base, and 5 bases stayed unmatched. The CDR3 contains 16 residues. The CDR3 DNA reads TGTGCCAGCAGCTTAGCTCCGACAGGGTGGAACACTGAAGCTTTCTTT. Its translation is CASSLAPTGWNTEAFF.

The chain couples TRBV3-1 to TRBJ1-2; 7 bases map to TRBD1. The ends lost 3 bases at V and 5 bases at J; junction bases unmatched: 12. CDR3 length: 16 residues. The V gene's germline CDR1 is LGHDT and CDR2 YNNKEL (reference sequence). The CDR3 spells CASSHRQGPISYGYTF. The CDR3 DNA is TGTGCCAGCAGCCATCGACAGGGCCCAATATCTTATGGCTACACCTTC.

This clonotype was observed a handful of times. The chain carries TRBV19 and TRBJ2-3; 9 positions agree with TRBD1. The CDR3 covers 18 residues. Germline V gene lookup returns CDR1 LNHDA and CDR2 SQIVND (reference sequence). Germline trimming cut 5 bases from V and 4 bases from J; bases unmatched to any gene: 16. DNA of the CDR3: TGTGCCAGTAGTGAAACCGGGACAGGGTTATTACGCCCAGATACGCAGTATTTT. Amino acid sequence: CASSETGTGLLRPDTQYF.

Only a few counts were recorded for this clonotype. This rearrangement joins TRBV5-1 to TRBJ2-1, with 9 bases lining up with TRBD1. This CDR3 region has 12 residues. The germline CDR1 and CDR2 sequences are SGHRS and YFSETQ. Trimming removed 4 bases from V and 15 bases from J; junction bases left unmatched: 8. The CDR3 spells CASSLPGQGMFF. The CDR3 nucleotides read TGCGCCAGCAGCCTGCCAGGACAGGGGATGTTCTTC.

This clonotype was recorded a few times. The CDR3 region has the DNA TGTGCCAGCAGCCTCAACAAGGGGGATACGCAGTATTTT. It translates to CASSLNKGDTQYF. The chain couples TRBV7-9 to TRBJ2-3, with D possibly TRBD1 on 5 matching bases. There are 13 residues in the CDR3. V was clipped by 5 bases and J by 6 bases, with 12 bases between them. CDR1 and CDR2 from the germline V gene are SEHNR and FQNEAQ (reference sequence).

The table lists this clonotype with a few counts. The V call is TRBV5-1, the J call TRBJ2-1; possible D gene TRBD1, 5 bases. The CDR3 loop spans 17 amino acids. Trimming took off 4 bases at V and 7 bases at J, with 24 bases between the two ends. The germline V gene has CDR1 SGHRS and CDR2 YFSETQ. This CDR3 is CASSPRVGDVRVNEQFF. As DNA, the CDR3 is TGCGCCAGCAGCCCCCGGGTAGGGGATGTTAGGGTGAATGAGCAGTTCTTC.

This chain joins TRBV25-1 and TRBJ2-3, with unresolved D. V lost 5 bases, J lost 2 bases, and 5 bases lay in between. Germline loops: CDR1 MGHDK, CDR2 SYGVNS. The CDR3 has 12 amino acids. The CDR3 loop is CASSIHTDTQYF. CDR3 bases: TGTGCCAGCAGTATCCACACAGATACGCAGTATTTT.

The chain joins TRBV20-1 to TRBJ2-7, with 9 bases fitting TRBD2. J gave up 6 bases and V 6 bases, and 6 bases lay outside the gene matches. Germline V lookup: CDR1 DFQATT, CDR2 SNEGSKA (reference sequence). The CDR3 contains 12 residues. CDR3 bases: TGCAGTGCCACCCTGACTAGCGGCGAGCAGTACTTC. Amino acid sequence: CSATLTSGEQYF.

The rearrangement links TRBV5-1 to TRBJ2-7, with D perhaps matching TRBD1 (5 bases). The length of the CDR3 is 13 residues. Germline CDR1 reads SGHRS; CDR2 reads YFSETQ. Trimming pared 7 bases from V and 4 bases from J, leaving 15 bases between. The DNA for the CDR3 is TGCGCCAGCGCCGTAGGACACCAATACGAGCAGTACTTC. Its protein is CASAVGHQYEQYF.

The V and J genes are TRBV28 and TRBJ2-1; the D gene is possibly TRBD2 (6 bases). CDR3 size: 13 residues. Germline-derived CDR1 and CDR2 are MDHEN and SYDVKM. V lost 3 bases and J lost 8, with 11 bases in between. CDR3 in amino acids: CASSFRDFHEQFF. DNA of the CDR3: TGTGCCAGCAGTTTCAGGGACTTCCATGAGCAGTTCTTC.